This note documents a single TCR beta chain sequence. This clone was found a few times. There is no known antigen for this receptor. Per-base qualities were not stored, and no clone one base away is much larger. The entry originates in a study of blood T cell repertoires in COVID-19 (dated by TCRdb to the early 2020s). Background for the entire study: The collaborator samples originated in the United States, Italy and Spain and spanned the acute and convalescent phases of COVID-19. Samples were obtained from the ongoing ImmuneRACE study (first 160 participants) and from about 1,300 subjects provided by 6 global collaborators. The material from the prospective study consisted of cDNA or gDNA derived from T cells, B-cell-depleted T cells, or PBMCs. The repertoires were made available in a free public database intended to serve as a resource for research on the immune response to SARS-CoV-2. The sample metadata nearly always contained a de-identified subject ID, COVID-19 status, age in years and sex. Subjects who had been exposed to COVID-19, were actively infected with it, or had recovered from it provided the deeply sampled blood TCRbeta repertoires that made up the dataset. Where available, HLA class I and class II types were obtained from metadata supplied by the sample provider rather than from assay-based typing. Paper-wide results and their limitations: How much clinical and demographic metadata was included differed by source and by participant, and the metadata was provided uncurated.

Each collaborating institution followed its own protocols to collect whole blood in K2EDTA tubes. For TCRbeta analysis, collaborators shipped samples as frozen whole blood, isolated PBMCs, or DNA extracted from either of those sample types. The CDR3 has 13 amino acids, counting the end cysteine and phenylalanine. The sequence is cut down to CDR3 DNA, 39 bases in frame from base 1. V loses 4 bases of germline sequence and J loses 7 bases, and the interval between the two ends is 14 bases. CDR1 LGHDT and CDR2 YNNKEL are derived from the germline V gene (reference sequence). TCRbeta CDR3 regions were amplified from genomic DNA using the immunoSEQ Assay, a bias-controlled multiplex PCR. The paper's processing steps were these. Nucleated cell counts per sample were estimated from amplification of reference gene primers within the assay. To quantify the absolute abundance of each unique TCRbeta CDR3 rearrangement, sequence reads were collapsed and filtered. For each sample, productive Simpson clonality was calculated by taking the square root of Simpson's diversity index across productive rearrangements. This is the immuneACCESS table as TCRdb keeps it, with only in-frame sequences that have V and J called. A part of the clones is gone; compared with another copy, unresolved V genes explain less than half, and the rest is unexplained. V and J calls plus clone size are reproduced from that table; the DNA served to infer D and trimming. The sample table records 260,000 or so clones; 84% of these occur just once. Around 9.1% of the sample comes from the top ten.

The receptor was isolated from a human donor in a cohort sampled during active COVID-19. The chain links TRBV3-1 (or the pseudogene TRBV3-2) with TRBJ2-7, with a weak D call of TRBD2 (6 bases match). The sequenced sample consisted of peripheral blood. The bases are TGTGCCAGCAGCCTCTCGGGACTTGAAGAGCAGTACTTC. The translation is CASSLSGLEEQYF.